A single sample gave rise to the 24 T cell receptor beta chains below, sequenced in a study of identical twins. TCRdb ran MiXCR on the 5' RACE reads and lists one entry per CDR3 protein. This table has 1.5 million to 2 million distinct CDR3 sequences, 32% appearing once. The sequencing sample was made of cord blood. The origin of the receptors is a newborn girl in good health.

The chain joins TRBV20-1 to TRBJ2-1; a weak D match, TRBD2 (6 bases). The CDR3 contains 14 residues. V gave up 6 bases and J gave up 5 bases, with 17 bases separating them. The germline CDR1 and CDR2 sequences are DFQATT and SNEGSKA (reference sequence). The CDR3 loop is CSARVGSGHNEQFF. As DNA, the CDR3 is TGCAGTGCCCGCGTGGGTAGCGGCCACAATGAGCAGTTCTTC.

This clonotype was counted a few times. The CDR3 DNA reads TGTGCCAGCAGTCTAACGGGACCACGCAATGAGCAGTACTTC. It is translated as CASSLTGPRNEQYF. The chain couples TRBV28 to TRBJ2-7; D may match TRBD1 or TRBD2 (5 bases each). The germline V and J ends were trimmed by 5 bases and 7 bases, with 18 bases remaining between them. The CDR3 is made up of 14 amino acids. Germline-derived CDR1 and CDR2 are MDHEN and SYDVKM.

The V and J genes are TRBV4-1 and TRBJ2-5; possible D gene TRBD2, 6 bases. Germline lookup yields CDR1 MGHRA and CDR2 YSYEKL. Between the trimmed V and J ends, which lost 2 bases and 1 base, there was a span of 11 bases. The CDR3 runs 15 residues. The CDR3 loop is CASSQLGTVQETQYF. The CDR3 DNA reads as TGCGCCAGCAGCCAACTGGGGACTGTCCAAGAGACCCAGTACTTC.

This chain connects TRBV3-1 to TRBJ1-1; D not resolved. The CDR3 sequence is 12 residues long. Trimming pared 3 bases from V and 1 base from J, leaving 3 bases between. Germline-derived CDR1 and CDR2 are LGHDT and YNNKEL (reference sequence). CDR3 amino acids: CASSHENTEAFF. CDR3 DNA: TGTGCCAGCAGCCACGAGAACACTGAAGCTTTCTTT. Using reference TRBV3-1 and TRBJ1-1 for the parts outside the CDR3, the full variable domain is DTAVSQTPKYLVTQMGNDKSIKCEQNLGHDTMYWYKQDSKKFLKIMFSYNNKELIINETVPNRFSPKSPDKAHLNLHINSLELGDSAVYFCASSHENTEAFFGQGTRLTVV.

This clonotype was counted between two and nine times. This chain links TRBV29-1 with TRBJ2-3, with a tentative D call TRBD2 (6 bases). Germline CDR1 reads SQVTM; CDR2 reads ANQGSEA. CDR3 length equals 13 residues. Trimming removed 6 bases at V and 0 bases at J, with 10 bases between. The chain's CDR3 is CSVSEGSTDTQYF. DNA for the CDR3: TGCAGCGTGTCGGAGGGCAGCACAGATACGCAGTATTTT.

The rearrangement uses TRBV12-3 or TRBV12-4 and TRBJ2-3; weak D call: TRBD1 (5 bases). Trimming took 2 bases from V and 4 from J, leaving 19 bases between them. This CDR3 is 17 amino acids long. CDR3: CASSLTVAGQSADTQYF. The CDR3 DNA reads as TGTGCCAGCAGTTTAACAGTGGCAGGGCAAAGCGCAGATACGCAGTATTTT.

This clonotype showed up many times. A read error may account for a junction end that differs from germline. V usage is TRBV4-1 and J usage is TRBJ2-1; 11 nucleotides match TRBD2. The length of the CDR3 is 14 residues. From germline, CDR1 is MGHRA and CDR2 YSYEKL. DNA for the CDR3: TGTGCCAGCAGCCGAACTAGCGGGGGCAATGAGCAGTTCTTC. It codes for CASSRTSGGNEQFF.

This rearrangement joins TRBV11-2 to TRBJ2-1; D ambiguous. Trimming removed 0 bases from V and 9 bases from J, with 9 bases in between. The CDR3 contains 13 residues. Germline CDR1 reads SGHAT; CDR2 reads FQNNGV. The CDR3 sequence is CASSLDQFGEQFF. CDR3 sequence (DNA): TGTGCCAGCAGCTTAGATCAGTTTGGTGAGCAGTTCTTC.

V and J are TRBV20-1 and TRBJ2-2; possible D gene TRBD1, 5 bases. Per germline, CDR1 DFQATT and CDR2 SNEGSKA (reference sequence). The ends were cut back, 0 bases at V and 2 bases at J, with 10 bases in the middle. This CDR3 contains 15 residues. CDR3 protein: CSARDGQGNTGELFF. The CDR3 DNA follows: TGCAGTGCTAGAGATGGCCAGGGAAACACCGGGGAGCTGTTTTTT.

The V gene is TRBV3-1, the J gene TRBJ2-3, with 8 bases fitting TRBD2. The germline gives CDR1 LGHDT, CDR2 YNNKEL (reference sequence). The CDR3 is 16 amino acids. V lost 5 bases and J lost 6; bases outside the gene matches: 13. The CDR3 nucleotides are TGTGCCAGCAGCTCCTACGGGACTAGAGGGACGGATACGCAGTATTTT. It specifies CASSSYGTRGTDTQYF.

This clonotype was seen more than once but under ten times. The chain has TRBV6-5 and TRBJ2-1; 11 nucleotides line up with TRBD2. CDR1 MNHEY and CDR2 SVGAGI come from the germline V gene. The length of the CDR3 is 16 residues. Germline trimming cut 4 bases from V and 5 bases from J; bases unmatched to any gene: 7. The DNA of the CDR3 is TGTGCCAGCAGTTTCCCGACTAGCGGGAAAAACAATGAGCAGTTCTTC. It is translated as CASSFPTSGKNNEQFF.

The rearrangement joins TRBV5-1 to TRBJ1-2; 8 bases align to TRBD1. Germline V gene data show CDR1 as SGHRS and CDR2 as YFSETQ. V lost 0 bases and J lost 3; bases outside the gene matches: 4. The CDR3 runs 15 residues. The CDR3 DNA follows: TGCGCCAGCAGCTTGGGTCAGGGGGCATACTATGGCTACACCTTC. Protein product: CASSLGQGAYYGYTF.

The rearrangement joins TRBV20-1 to TRBJ2-2; D not resolved. The CDR3 extends over 11 amino acids. The germline V gene encodes CDR1 DFQATT and CDR2 SNEGSKA (reference sequence). With 3 bases removed from V and 12 bases from J, the gap between germline ends came to 11 bases. CDR3 nucleotide sequence: TGCAGTGCTAGGGCACAAAGAAAGCTGTTTTTT. Translated: CSARAQRKLFF.

This clonotype came up a few times. The rearrangement uses TRBV12-3 or TRBV12-4 and TRBJ2-5; no clear D gene. This CDR3 is 13 amino acids long. The V gene lost 5 bases and the J gene lost 4 bases, with 11 bases spanning the gap. The CDR3 coding sequence is TGTGCCAGCAGTCCCTCCTCCGTAGAGACCCAGTACTTC. It specifies CASSPSSVETQYF.

The V gene is TRBV7-8, the J gene TRBJ2-1; the D gene is possibly TRBD2 (5 bases). The CDR3 covers 16 residues. Germline V gene sequence: CDR1 SGHVS, CDR2 FQNEAQ. V lost 1 base and J 0 bases, leaving 10 bases between the germline ends. CDR3 sequence (DNA): TGTGCCAGCAGCTTAGGCCGACTACCCTCCTACAATGAGCAGTTCTTC. Amino acid sequence: CASSLGRLPSYNEQFF. The whole variable domain, remainder taken from reference TRBV7-8 and TRBJ2-1, is GAGVSQSPRYKVAKRGQDVALRCDPISGHVSLFWYQQALGQGPEFLTYFQNEAQLDKSGLPSDRFFAERPEGSVSTLKIQRTQQEDSAVYLCASSLGRLPSYNEQFFGPGTRLTVL.

This clonotype was picked up a small number of times. The gene calls are TRBV5-1 and TRBJ2-1; 7 nucleotides align to TRBD2. The CDR3 extends over 16 amino acids. Germline CDR1 reads SGHRS; CDR2 reads YFSETQ. The ends lost 4 bases at V and 3 bases at J; junction bases unmatched: 10. CDR3 nucleotide sequence: TGCGCCAGCAGCCTAATAGCGGGTAACTACTACAATGAGCAGTTCTTC. Encoded protein: CASSLIAGNYYNEQFF.

This clonotype was detected ten times or more. The chain has TRBV4-2 and TRBJ2-1; D gene uncertain. Germline V gene lookup returns CDR1 LGHNA and CDR2 YNFKEQ. Trimming pared 1 base from V and 5 bases from J, leaving 6 bases between. CDR3 size: 13 residues. The CDR3 nucleotides are TGTGCCAGCAGCCAAGCTCTGGACAATGAGCAGTTCTTC. Translating it yields CASSQALDNEQFF.

This clonotype was detected only a few times. The chain is built from TRBV27 and TRBJ2-7, with D possibly TRBD2 on 6 matching bases. Germline loops: CDR1 MNHEY, CDR2 SMNVEV (reference sequence). The germline V and J ends were trimmed by 0 bases and 4 bases, with 10 bases remaining between them. The CDR3 is made up of 14 amino acids. The CDR3 here is CASSLSGLQYEQYF. In nucleotides, the CDR3 is TGTGCCAGCAGTTTATCGGGACTGCAATACGAGCAGTACTTC.

This clonotype was seen only a few times. This chain connects TRBV3-1 to TRBJ1-1; D is undetermined. With 1 base removed from V and 1 base from J, the gap between germline ends came to 7 bases. The CDR3 is 14 residues long. Germline V gene data show CDR1 as LGHDT and CDR2 as YNNKEL (reference sequence). CDR3 nucleotides: TGTGCCAGCAGCCAAGTTGTCGGGAACACTGAAGCTTTCTTT. Translated: CASSQVVGNTEAFF.

The V gene is TRBV4-1, the J gene TRBJ2-4; 10 nucleotides agree with TRBD2. The junction had 22 bases not matched to a gene; V was cut back by 1 base and J by 13 bases. Germline CDR1 is MGHRA and CDR2 is YSYEKL. The CDR3 has 19 residues. DNA for the CDR3: TGCGCCAGCAGCCAAGCAAGCGGGGATGGACTTAGCGGGGGGAATGAGCAGTACTTC. Translation gives CASSQASGDGLSGGNEQYF.

The chain couples TRBV29-1 to TRBJ2-5, with 12 positions matching TRBD2. V dropped 6 bases and J dropped 9; count of bases not matched to a gene: 8. CDR1 is SQVTM and CDR2 is ANQGSEA in the germline V gene. CDR3 length equals 13 residues. The CDR3 here is CSVTSGGWEAQYF. The CDR3 nucleotides read TGCAGCGTGACTAGCGGGGGCTGGGAGGCCCAGTACTTC.

As regards this clonotype: One junction end does not reproduce the germline sequence, and a read error may be involved. V and J are TRBV2 and TRBJ1-2; no firm D call. The CDR3 is 14 residues long. Germline CDR1 is SNHLY and CDR2 is FYNNEI. The CDR3 coding sequence is TGTGCCAGCGGTGAGGGCAGGTTACTTGGAGGCTACACCTTC. Amino acids: CASGEGRLLGGYTF.

The genes are TRBV25-1 and TRBJ2-3; tentatively, D is TRBD1 (5 bases). The CDR3 is 15 residues long. Trimming pared 6 bases from V and 3 bases from J, leaving 16 bases between. Germline V gene lookup returns CDR1 MGHDK and CDR2 SYGVNS. The CDR3 is CASSPLGQGTDTQYF. CDR3 sequence (DNA): TGTGCCAGCAGCCCCTTAGGGCAGGGAACAGATACGCAGTATTTT.

This clonotype was seen a handful of times. The rearrangement uses TRBV11-2 and TRBJ2-1; no definite D call. The germline V gene has CDR1 SGHAT and CDR2 FQNNGV. The CDR3 extends over 15 amino acids. V was clipped by 4 bases and J by 0 bases, with 10 bases between them. The chain's CDR3 is CASSSVISSYNEQFF. The CDR3 nucleotides read TGTGCCAGCAGCTCCGTTATTAGCTCCTACAATGAGCAGTTCTTC.